Sequencing of this TCR beta chain was carried out in a study of blood T cell dynamics during melanoma immunotherapy. The study's findings and limits: PBMC repertoires of eventual disease-control patients split at W3 into clonality or diversity gains. Clones driving repertoire changes may be melanoma-specific or general immune activation.

As to this clone: Its antigen is unknown.

Profiling relied on immunoSEQ multiplex PCR, and the TCRdb table lists in-frame clones only, not all of them. Of thousands of clones in the sample, approximately 80% are singletons; the top ten hold around 39%. The CDR3 consists of 12 residues. CDR1 SEHNR and CDR2 FQNEAQ come from the germline V gene (reference sequence). The germline V and J ends were trimmed by 5 bases and 6 bases, with 11 bases remaining between them. Time point reported: pre-treatment baseline. Patients had no prior systemic cancer treatment, immunosuppressants or other active cancers. The rearrangement uses TRBV7-9 and TRBJ2-7; no reliable D call. The source of this sequence is a human donor with melanoma. Some clones in this sample may be carry-over from other donors' samples. Sample: blood, taken from a patient treated with checkpoint blockade. The CDR3 DNA reads TGTGCCAGCAGCGCACCGAGTTCCGAGCAGTACTTC. It yields the protein CASSAPSSEQYF.